The rows below give T cell receptor beta chains drawn from one sample of a study of blood T cell repertoires in COVID-19. Using immunoSEQ multiplex PCR, the repertoire was profiled, and TCRdb retains in-frame clones only, with some absent. The sample consists of over 100,000 clones, around 89% of them appearing once. Material for sequencing was peripheral blood. These TCRs come from a man aged 60 to 75 with COVID-19, enrolled during active disease. Both conserved end residues are part of each CDR3. The order of the fields is clone size, V gene, J gene, D gene, CDR3 length, CDR3 DNA, CDR3 protein. D genes are given only for firm matches. The size of a clone is reported for some rows only, either as once, few or many, or as a class for expanded clones.

clone size: .; V gene: TRBV19; J gene: TRBJ1-1; D gene: .; CDR3 length: 15; CDR3 DNA: TGTGCCACTCCCCAGGCCCAGGGTTTTAACACTGAAGCTTTCTTT; CDR3 protein: CATPQAQGFNTEAFF
clone size: once; V gene: TRBV14; J gene: TRBJ2-7; D gene: .; CDR3 length: 14; CDR3 DNA: TGTGCCAGCAGCCAATTCCACAGCTCCTACGAGCAGTACTTC; CDR3 protein: CASSQFHSSYEQYF
clone size: .; V gene: TRBV15; J gene: TRBJ1-5; D gene: TRBD1; CDR3 length: 15; CDR3 DNA: TGTGCCACCAGCAGAGGTGGACAGGTAGTTCAGCCCCAGCATTTT; CDR3 protein: CATSRGGQVVQPQHF
clone size: .; V gene: TRBV5-1; J gene: TRBJ1-1; D gene: TRBD1; CDR3 length: 15; CDR3 DNA: TGCGCCAGCAGCTGGCGAACCGGGACAGCGGTTGAAGCTTTCTTT; CDR3 protein: CASSWRTGTAVEAFF
clone size: once; V gene: TRBV19; J gene: TRBJ1-5; D gene: .; CDR3 length: 14; CDR3 DNA: TGTGCCAGTAGTATGGGGGGGGTAGCCCAGCCCCAGCATTTT; CDR3 protein: CASSMGGVAQPQHF
clone size: .; V gene: TRBV5-1; J gene: TRBJ1-6; D gene: TRBD1; CDR3 length: 14; CDR3 DNA: TGCGCCAGCAGCCCGACAGGGGCCAATTCACCCCTCCACTTT; CDR3 protein: CASSPTGANSPLHF
clone size: .; V gene: TRBV27; J gene: TRBJ2-1; D gene: TRBD1; CDR3 length: 15; CDR3 DNA: TGTGCCAGCAGCCCAGTACAGGGGCTCTACAATGAGCAGTTCTTC; CDR3 protein: CASSPVQGLYNEQFF
clone size: .; V gene: TRBV18; J gene: TRBJ1-4; D gene: .; CDR3 length: 15; CDR3 DNA: TGTGCCAGCTCACCAGGACAGCCATTGAATGAAAAACTGTTTTTT; CDR3 protein: CASSPGQPLNEKLFF
clone size: .; V gene: TRBV12-3/TRBV12-4; J gene: TRBJ1-3; D gene: .; CDR3 length: 12; CDR3 DNA: TGTGCCAGCAGCATCTCTGGAAACACCATATATTTT; CDR3 protein: CASSISGNTIYF
clone size: .; V gene: TRBV10-2; J gene: TRBJ1-2; D gene: TRBD1; CDR3 length: 17; CDR3 DNA: TGCGCCAGCAGTGAGTCTGCGGGACAGGGGAAGAGGAATGGCTACACCTTC; CDR3 protein: CASSESAGQGKRNGYTF
clone size: few; V gene: TRBV7-9; J gene: TRBJ2-7; D gene: TRBD1; CDR3 length: 15; CDR3 DNA: TGTGCCAGCAGCCCTGACAGACAGGGGGCGGGGGAGCAGTACTTC; CDR3 protein: CASSPDRQGAGEQYF
clone size: once; V gene: TRBV7-2; J gene: TRBJ1-2; D gene: .; CDR3 length: 12; CDR3 DNA: TGTGCCAGCAGCCGGGATCTATATGGCTACACCTTC; CDR3 protein: CASSRDLYGYTF
clone size: .; V gene: TRBV13; J gene: TRBJ1-1; D gene: .; CDR3 length: 16; CDR3 DNA: TGTGCCAGCAGCCCTCGATCAAGAGCAGGGGTCGTAAGGGCTTTCTTT; CDR3 protein: CASSPRSRAGVVRAFF
clone size: once; V gene: TRBV5-1; J gene: TRBJ2-7; D gene: TRBD1; CDR3 length: 13; CDR3 DNA: TGCGCCAGCAGCTCAGGGACAGGGGACGAGCAGTACTTC; CDR3 protein: CASSSGTGDEQYF
clone size: .; V gene: TRBV7-2; J gene: TRBJ1-1; D gene: .; CDR3 length: 14; CDR3 DNA: TGTGCCAGCAGCTTAGATCAGGGGAGAACTGAAGCTTTCTTT; CDR3 protein: CASSLDQGRTEAFF
clone size: .; V gene: TRBV6-2/TRBV6-3; J gene: TRBJ2-4; D gene: TRBD1; CDR3 length: 18; CDR3 DNA: TGTGCCAGCAGTTTCACAACCGGGACAGGGATGACCAAAAACATTCAGTACTTC; CDR3 protein: CASSFTTGTGMTKNIQYF
clone size: .; V gene: TRBV2; J gene: TRBJ1-4; D gene: TRBD1; CDR3 length: 14; CDR3 DNA: TGTGCCAGCCGCTGGACAGGGACTAATGAAAAACTGTTTTTT; CDR3 protein: CASRWTGTNEKLFF
clone size: .; V gene: TRBV19; J gene: TRBJ1-3; D gene: .; CDR3 length: 13; CDR3 DNA: TGTGCCAGCGGGGGAAGCTCTGGAAACACCATATATTTT; CDR3 protein: CASGGSSGNTIYF
clone size: .; V gene: TRBV7-2; J gene: TRBJ2-3; D gene: TRBD2; CDR3 length: 15; CDR3 DNA: TGTGCCAGCAGCTTAGGGGGCGGGGGAGTAGATACGCAGTATTTT; CDR3 protein: CASSLGGGGVDTQYF
clone size: .; V gene: TRBV7-2; J gene: TRBJ2-3; D gene: TRBD2; CDR3 length: 15; CDR3 DNA: TGTGCCAGCAGCCTCGGACTAGCGGGGCGAGATACGCAGTATTTT; CDR3 protein: CASSLGLAGRDTQYF
clone size: .; V gene: TRBV30; J gene: TRBJ2-5; D gene: .; CDR3 length: 14; CDR3 DNA: TGTGCCTGGCGAACCTTAGGGGGGGGTGAGACCCAGTACTTC; CDR3 protein: CAWRTLGGGETQYF
clone size: .; V gene: TRBV5-1; J gene: TRBJ1-1; D gene: .; CDR3 length: 16; CDR3 DNA: TGCGCCAGCAGCTCGGATTTAGGGGGTCTGAACACTGAAGCTTTCTTT; CDR3 protein: CASSSDLGGLNTEAFF
clone size: .; V gene: TRBV12-3/TRBV12-4; J gene: TRBJ1-6; D gene: .; CDR3 length: 13; CDR3 DNA: TGTGCCAGCAGTTTGAGTGGTCAGACTCCCCTCCACTTT; CDR3 protein: CASSLSGQTPLHF
clone size: .; V gene: TRBV3-1/TRBV3-2; J gene: TRBJ2-1; D gene: .; CDR3 length: 17; CDR3 DNA: TGTGCCAGCAGCCAAGATCCACTGACCGGGTTCAGCAATGAGCAGTTCTTC; CDR3 protein: CASSQDPLTGFSNEQFF
clone size: .; V gene: TRBV7-2; J gene: TRBJ2-3; D gene: TRBD2; CDR3 length: 15; CDR3 DNA: TGTGCCAGCAGCCCAGGACTAGCGGGGGGGGATACGCAGTATTTT; CDR3 protein: CASSPGLAGGDTQYF
clone size: .; V gene: TRBV6-5; J gene: TRBJ1-2; D gene: .; CDR3 length: 15; CDR3 DNA: TGTGCCAGCAGTTCATCAGGGGTACAGGACTATGGCTACACCTTC; CDR3 protein: CASSSSGVQDYGYTF